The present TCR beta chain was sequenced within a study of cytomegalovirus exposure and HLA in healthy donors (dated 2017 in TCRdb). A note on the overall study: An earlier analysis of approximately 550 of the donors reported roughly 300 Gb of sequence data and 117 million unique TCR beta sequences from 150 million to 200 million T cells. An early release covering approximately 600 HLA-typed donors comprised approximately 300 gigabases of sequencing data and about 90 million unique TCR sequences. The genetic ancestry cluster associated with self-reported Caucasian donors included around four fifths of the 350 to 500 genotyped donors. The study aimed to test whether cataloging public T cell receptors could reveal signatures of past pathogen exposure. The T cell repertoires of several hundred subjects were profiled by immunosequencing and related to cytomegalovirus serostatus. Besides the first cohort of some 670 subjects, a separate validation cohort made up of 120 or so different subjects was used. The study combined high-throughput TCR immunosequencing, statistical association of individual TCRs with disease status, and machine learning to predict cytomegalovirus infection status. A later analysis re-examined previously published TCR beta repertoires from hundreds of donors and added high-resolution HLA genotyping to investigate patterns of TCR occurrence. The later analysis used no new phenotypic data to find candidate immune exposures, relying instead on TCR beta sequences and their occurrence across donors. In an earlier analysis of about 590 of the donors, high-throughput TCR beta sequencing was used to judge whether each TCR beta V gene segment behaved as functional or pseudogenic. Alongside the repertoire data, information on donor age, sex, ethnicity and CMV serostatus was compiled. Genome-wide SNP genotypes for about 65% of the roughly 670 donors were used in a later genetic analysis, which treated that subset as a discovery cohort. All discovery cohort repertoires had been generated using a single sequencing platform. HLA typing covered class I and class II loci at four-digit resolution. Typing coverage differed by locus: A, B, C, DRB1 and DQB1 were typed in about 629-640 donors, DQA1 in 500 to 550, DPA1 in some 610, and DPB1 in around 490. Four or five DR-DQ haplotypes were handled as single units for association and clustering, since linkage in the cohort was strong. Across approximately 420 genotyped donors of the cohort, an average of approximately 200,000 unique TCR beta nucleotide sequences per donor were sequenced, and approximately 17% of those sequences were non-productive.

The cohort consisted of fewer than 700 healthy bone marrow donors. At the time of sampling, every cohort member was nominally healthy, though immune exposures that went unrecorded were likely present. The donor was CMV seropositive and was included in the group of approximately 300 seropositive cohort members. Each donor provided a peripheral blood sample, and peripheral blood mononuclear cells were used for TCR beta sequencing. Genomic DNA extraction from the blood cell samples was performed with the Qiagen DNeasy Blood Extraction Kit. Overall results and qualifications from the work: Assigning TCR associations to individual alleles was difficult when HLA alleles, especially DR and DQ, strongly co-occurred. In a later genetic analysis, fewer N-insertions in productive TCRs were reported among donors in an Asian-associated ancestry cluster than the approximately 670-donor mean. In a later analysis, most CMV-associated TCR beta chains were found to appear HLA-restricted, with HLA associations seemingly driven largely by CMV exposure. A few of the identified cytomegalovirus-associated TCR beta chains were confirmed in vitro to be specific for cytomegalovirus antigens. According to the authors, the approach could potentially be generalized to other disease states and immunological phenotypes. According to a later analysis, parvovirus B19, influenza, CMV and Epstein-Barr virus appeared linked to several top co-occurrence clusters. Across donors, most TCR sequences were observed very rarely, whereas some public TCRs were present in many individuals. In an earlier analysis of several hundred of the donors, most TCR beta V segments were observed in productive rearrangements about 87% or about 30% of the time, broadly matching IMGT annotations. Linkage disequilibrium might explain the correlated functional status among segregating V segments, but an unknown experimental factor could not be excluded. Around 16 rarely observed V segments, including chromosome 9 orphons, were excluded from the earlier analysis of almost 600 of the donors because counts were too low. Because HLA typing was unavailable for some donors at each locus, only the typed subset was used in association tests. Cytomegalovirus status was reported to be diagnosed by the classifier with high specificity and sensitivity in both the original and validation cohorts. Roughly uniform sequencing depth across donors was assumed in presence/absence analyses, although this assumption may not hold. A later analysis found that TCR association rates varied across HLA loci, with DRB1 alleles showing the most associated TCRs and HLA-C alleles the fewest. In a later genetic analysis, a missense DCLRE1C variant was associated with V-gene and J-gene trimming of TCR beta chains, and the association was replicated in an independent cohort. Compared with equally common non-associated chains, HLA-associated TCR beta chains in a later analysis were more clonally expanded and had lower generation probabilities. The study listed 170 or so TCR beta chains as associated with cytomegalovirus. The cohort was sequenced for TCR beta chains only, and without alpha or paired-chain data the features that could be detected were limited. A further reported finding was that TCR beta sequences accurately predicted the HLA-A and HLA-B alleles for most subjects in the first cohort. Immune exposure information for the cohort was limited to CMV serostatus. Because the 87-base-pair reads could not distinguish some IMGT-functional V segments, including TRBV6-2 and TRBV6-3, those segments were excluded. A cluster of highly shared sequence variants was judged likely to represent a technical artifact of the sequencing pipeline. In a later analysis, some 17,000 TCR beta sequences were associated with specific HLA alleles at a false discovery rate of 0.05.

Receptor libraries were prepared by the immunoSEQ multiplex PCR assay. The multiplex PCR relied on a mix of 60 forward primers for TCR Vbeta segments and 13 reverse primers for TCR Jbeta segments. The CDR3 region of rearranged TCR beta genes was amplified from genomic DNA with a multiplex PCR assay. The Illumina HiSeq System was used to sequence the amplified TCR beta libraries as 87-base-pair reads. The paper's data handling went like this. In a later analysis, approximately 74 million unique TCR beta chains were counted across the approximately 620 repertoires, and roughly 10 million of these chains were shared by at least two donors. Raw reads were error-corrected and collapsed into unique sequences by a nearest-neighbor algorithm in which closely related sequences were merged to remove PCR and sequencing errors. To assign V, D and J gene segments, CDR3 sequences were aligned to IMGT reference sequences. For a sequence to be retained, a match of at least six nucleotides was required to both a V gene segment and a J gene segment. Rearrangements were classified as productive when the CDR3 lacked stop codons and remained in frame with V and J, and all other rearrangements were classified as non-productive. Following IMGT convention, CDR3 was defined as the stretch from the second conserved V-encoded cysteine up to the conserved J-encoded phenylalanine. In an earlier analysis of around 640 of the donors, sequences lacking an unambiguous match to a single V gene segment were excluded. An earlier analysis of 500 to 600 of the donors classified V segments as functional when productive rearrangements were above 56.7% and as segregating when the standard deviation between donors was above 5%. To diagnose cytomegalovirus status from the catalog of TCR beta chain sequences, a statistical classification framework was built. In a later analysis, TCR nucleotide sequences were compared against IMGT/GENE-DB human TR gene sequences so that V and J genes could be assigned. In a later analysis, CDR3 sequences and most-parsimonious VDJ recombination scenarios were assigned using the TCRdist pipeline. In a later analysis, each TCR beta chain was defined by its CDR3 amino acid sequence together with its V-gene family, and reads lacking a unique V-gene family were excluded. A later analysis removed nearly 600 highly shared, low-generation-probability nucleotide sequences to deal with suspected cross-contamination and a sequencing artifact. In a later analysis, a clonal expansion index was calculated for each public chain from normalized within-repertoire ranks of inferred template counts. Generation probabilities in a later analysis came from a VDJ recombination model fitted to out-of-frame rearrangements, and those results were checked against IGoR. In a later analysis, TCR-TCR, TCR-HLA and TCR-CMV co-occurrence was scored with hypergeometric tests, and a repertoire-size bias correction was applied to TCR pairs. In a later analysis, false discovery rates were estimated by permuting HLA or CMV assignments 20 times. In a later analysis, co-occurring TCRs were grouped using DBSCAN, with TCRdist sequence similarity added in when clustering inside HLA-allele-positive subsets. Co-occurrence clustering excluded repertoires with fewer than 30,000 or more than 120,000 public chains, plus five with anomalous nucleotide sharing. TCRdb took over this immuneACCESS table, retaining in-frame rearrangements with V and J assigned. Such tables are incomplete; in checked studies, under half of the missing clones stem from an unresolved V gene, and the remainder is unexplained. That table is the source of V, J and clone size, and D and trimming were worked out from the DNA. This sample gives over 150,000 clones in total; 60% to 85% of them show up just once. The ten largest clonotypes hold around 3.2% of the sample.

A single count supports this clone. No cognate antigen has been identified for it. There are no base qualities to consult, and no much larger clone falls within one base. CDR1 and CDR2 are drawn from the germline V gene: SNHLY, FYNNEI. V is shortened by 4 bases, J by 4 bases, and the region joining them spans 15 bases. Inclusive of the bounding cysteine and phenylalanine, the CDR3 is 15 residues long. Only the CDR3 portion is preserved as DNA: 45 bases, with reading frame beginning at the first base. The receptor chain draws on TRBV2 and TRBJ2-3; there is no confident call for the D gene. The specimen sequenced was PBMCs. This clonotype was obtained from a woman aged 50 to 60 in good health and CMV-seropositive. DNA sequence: TGTGCCAGCAGTGTTTCCGAAAGCCCCCCAGATACGCAGTATTTT. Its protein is CASSVSESPPDTQYF.